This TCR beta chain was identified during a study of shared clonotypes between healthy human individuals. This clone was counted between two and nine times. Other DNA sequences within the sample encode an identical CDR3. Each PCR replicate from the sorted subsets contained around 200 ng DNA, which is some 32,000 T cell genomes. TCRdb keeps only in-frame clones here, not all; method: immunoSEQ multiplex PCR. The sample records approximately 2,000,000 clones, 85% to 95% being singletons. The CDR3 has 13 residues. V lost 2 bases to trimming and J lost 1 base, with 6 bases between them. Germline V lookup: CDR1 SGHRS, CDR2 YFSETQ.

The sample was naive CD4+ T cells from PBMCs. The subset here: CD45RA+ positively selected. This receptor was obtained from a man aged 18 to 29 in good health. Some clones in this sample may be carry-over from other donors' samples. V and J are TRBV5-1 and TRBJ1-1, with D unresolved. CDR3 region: CASSFGTNTEAFF. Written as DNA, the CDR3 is TGCGCCAGCAGCTTCGGCACGAACACTGAAGCTTTCTTT.